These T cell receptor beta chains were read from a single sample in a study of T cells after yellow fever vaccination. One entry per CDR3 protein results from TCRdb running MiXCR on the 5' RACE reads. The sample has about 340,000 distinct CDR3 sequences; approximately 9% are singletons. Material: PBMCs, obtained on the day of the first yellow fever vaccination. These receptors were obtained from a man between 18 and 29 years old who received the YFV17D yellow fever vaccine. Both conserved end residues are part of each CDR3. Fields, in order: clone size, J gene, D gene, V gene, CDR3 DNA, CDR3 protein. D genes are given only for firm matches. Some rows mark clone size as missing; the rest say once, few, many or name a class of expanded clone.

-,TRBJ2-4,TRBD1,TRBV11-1,TGTGCCAGCAGCTTAGCGTTGGGCGATTCGGGACAGGGCAGGAACATTCAGTACTTC,CASSLALGDSGQGRNIQYF
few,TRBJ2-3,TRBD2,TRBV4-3,TGCGCCAGCAGCCAAGGCCAGGAGCGGGGGGCAGATACGCAGTATTTT,CASSQGQERGADTQYF
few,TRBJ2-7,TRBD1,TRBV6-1,TGTGCCAGCAGATCGACAGGGACCTCCTACGAGCAGTACTTC,CASRSTGTSYEQYF
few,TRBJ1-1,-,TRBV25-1,TGTGCCAGCAGTGAATATCCCTCTATGAACACTGAAGCTTTCTTT,CASSEYPSMNTEAFF
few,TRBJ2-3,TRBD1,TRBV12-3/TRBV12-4,TGTGCCAGCAGCCGGACAGGATTTAGCACAGATACGCAGTATTTT,CASSRTGFSTDTQYF
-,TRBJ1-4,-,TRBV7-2,TGTGCCAGCAGCTTAGCGGTGGGATTCCCTAATGAAAAACTGTTTTTT,CASSLAVGFPNEKLFF
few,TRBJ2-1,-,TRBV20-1,TGCAGTGCTAGAGATCACCCAGGGCTACATGAGCAGTTCTTC,CSARDHPGLHEQFF
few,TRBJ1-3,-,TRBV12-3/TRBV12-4,TGTGCCAGCAGTTTATGGTCAGGCACTGGAAACACCATATATTTT,CASSLWSGTGNTIYF
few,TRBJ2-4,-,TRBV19,TGTGCCAGTAGTGACCACAGGGCACTGGGCAAAAACATTCAGTACTTC,CASSDHRALGKNIQYF
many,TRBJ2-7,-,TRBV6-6,TGTGCCAGCGGAGGGCACTACGAGCAGTACTTC,CASGGHYEQYF
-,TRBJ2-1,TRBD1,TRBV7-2,TGTGCCAGCAGCTTGGCACTCCAACAGGGGCCTGGGAACAATGAGCAGTTCTTC,CASSLALQQGPGNNEQFF
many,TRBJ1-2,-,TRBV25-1,TGTGCCAGCAGTGAATGGTGGACCGAGTATGGCTACACCTTC,CASSEWWTEYGYTF
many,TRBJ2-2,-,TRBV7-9,TGTGCCAGCAGCCGGACAGATGGCACCGGGGAGCTGTTTTTT,CASSRTDGTGELFF
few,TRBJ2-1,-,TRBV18,TGTGCCAGCTCACCGCGTGGCTCCCGGTCCTACAATGAGCAGTTCTTC,CASSPRGSRSYNEQFF
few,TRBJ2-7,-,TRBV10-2,TGCGCCAGCAGGAGTATAGAGAGCTCCTACGAGCAGTACTTC,CASRSIESSYEQYF
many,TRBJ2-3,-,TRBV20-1,TGCAGTGCTAGAGCTCTAGAAGTGAGCGTCTATCCCACAGATACGCAGTATTTT,CSARALEVSVYPTDTQYF
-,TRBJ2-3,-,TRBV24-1,TGTGCCACCAGTGACCCCGGACCTTACACAGATACGCAGTATTTT,CATSDPGPYTDTQYF
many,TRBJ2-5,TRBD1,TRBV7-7,TGTGCCAGCAGCCCGACAGGGTCGGAGACCCAGTACTTC,CASSPTGSETQYF
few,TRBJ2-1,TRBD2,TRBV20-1,TGCAGTGCTCTGAATAGCGGGGGGCGGGGGGATGAGCAGTTCTTC,CSALNSGGRGDEQFF
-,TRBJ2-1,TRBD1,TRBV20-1,TGCAGTGCTAGTCGGGCAGGGGGCGTGGATGAGCAGTTCTTC,CSASRAGGVDEQFF
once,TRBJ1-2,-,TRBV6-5,TGTGCCAGCACCGGACGATTCTATGGCTACACCTTC,CASTGRFYGYTF
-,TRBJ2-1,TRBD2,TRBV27,TGTGCCAGCAGCAGCGGGGGCGAGCATGAGCAGTTCTTC,CASSSGGEHEQFF
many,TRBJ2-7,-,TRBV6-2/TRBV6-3,TGTGCCAGCAGTTACGGGACCTACGAGCAGTACTTC,CASSYGTYEQYF
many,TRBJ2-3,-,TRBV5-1,TGCGCCAGCAGCTTGGCCGTCGGGAGCACAGATACGCAGTATTTT,CASSLAVGSTDTQYF
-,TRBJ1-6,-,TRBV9,TGTGCCAGCAGCGTGGGGGAAAGCTCCTATAATTCACCCCTCCACTTT,CASSVGESSYNSPLHF
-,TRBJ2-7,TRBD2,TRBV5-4,TGTGCCAGCAGCTTTGGTAGCGGGGGGCCGAGCTCCTACGAGCAGTACTTC,CASSFGSGGPSSYEQYF
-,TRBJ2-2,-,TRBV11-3,TGTGCCAGCAGCGCTTATTCCGACCTGAACACCGGGGAGCTGTTTTTT,CASSAYSDLNTGELFF
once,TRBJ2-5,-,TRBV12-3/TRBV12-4,TGTGCCAGCAGTTTAAATACATTCCAAGAGACCCAGTACTTC,CASSLNTFQETQYF
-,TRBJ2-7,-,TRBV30,TGTGCCTGGACCATCACAGGGTACAAGCAGTACTTC,CAWTITGYKQYF
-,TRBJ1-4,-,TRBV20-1,TGCAGTGCTATCGACCCCAAGGATGATGAAAAACTGTTTTTT,CSAIDPKDDEKLFF
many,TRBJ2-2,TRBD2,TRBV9,TGTGCCAGCAGGCCGGGTGCCGGCGGGGGGATGAACACCGGGGAGCTGTTTTTT,CASRPGAGGGMNTGELFF
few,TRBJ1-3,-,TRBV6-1,TGTGCCAGCAGCAATCAATGGTCTGGAAACACCATATATTTT,CASSNQWSGNTIYF
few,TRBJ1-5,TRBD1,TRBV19,TGTGCCAGTAGTACGACAGGGGGCTATCAGCCCCAGCATTTT,CASSTTGGYQPQHF
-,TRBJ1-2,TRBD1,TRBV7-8,TGTGCCAGCAGCTTAGCGCTAGGACAGGGGGAGAGCTATGGCTACACCTTC,CASSLALGQGESYGYTF
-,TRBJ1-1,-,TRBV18,TGTGCCAGCTCACCACTTACAGGGCGGTCGAACACTGAAGCTTTCTTT,CASSPLTGRSNTEAFF
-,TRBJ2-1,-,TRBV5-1,TGCGCCAGTTATAAAGGGAACCGTGACGATGAGCAGTTCTTC,CASYKGNRDDEQFF
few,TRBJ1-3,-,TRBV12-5,TGTGCTAGTGGTTCCCCTACCAATTCGGCTGGAAACACCATATATTTT,CASGSPTNSAGNTIYF
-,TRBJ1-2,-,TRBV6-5,TGTGCCAGCAGTTACTCGGCCGGGGGGGCACTGGACTATGGCTACACCTTC,CASSYSAGGALDYGYTF
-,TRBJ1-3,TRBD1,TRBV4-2,TGTGCCAGCAGCCAAGATGGCCCCCGACAGGGAAGAGGAAACACCATATATTTT,CASSQDGPRQGRGNTIYF
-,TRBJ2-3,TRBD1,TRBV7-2,TGTGCCAGCAGCTTAGTTGGCAGGGGGCTTAGGACAGATACGCAGTATTTT,CASSLVGRGLRTDTQYF
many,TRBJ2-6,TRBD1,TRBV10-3,TGTGCCATCAGCGGGACAGGGGGATCTGGGGCCAACGTCCTGACTTTC,CAISGTGGSGANVLTF
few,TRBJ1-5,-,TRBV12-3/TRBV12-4,TGTGCCAGCAGCCTCAGGGTTAGCAATCAGCCCCAGCATTTT,CASSLRVSNQPQHF
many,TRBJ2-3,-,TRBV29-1,TGCAGCGTTGACACGGGGGAAGTAGGTGATACGCAGTATTTT,CSVDTGEVGDTQYF
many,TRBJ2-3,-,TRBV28,TGTGCCAGCAGTTTTCTCGGAAGCACAGATACGCAGTATTTT,CASSFLGSTDTQYF
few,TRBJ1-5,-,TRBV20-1,TGCAGTGCTAGTAAAGACAGCTTCAATCAGCCCCAGCATTTT,CSASKDSFNQPQHF
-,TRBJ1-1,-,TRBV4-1,TGCGCCAGCAGCCAACCCAGGCGGACGAACACTGAAGCTTTCTTT,CASSQPRRTNTEAFF
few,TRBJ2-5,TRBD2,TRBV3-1,TGTGCCAGCAGCCAAGAAGCGGGGGGGCGGGAGACCCAGTACTTC,CASSQEAGGRETQYF
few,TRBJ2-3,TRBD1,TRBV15,TGTGCCACCAGCCAAGGACAGGGTTACACAGATACGCAGTATTTT,CATSQGQGYTDTQYF
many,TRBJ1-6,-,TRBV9,TGTGCCAGCAGCGCTGCAACAGGAGGCTCAGGATCACCCCTCCACTTT,CASSAATGGSGSPLHF
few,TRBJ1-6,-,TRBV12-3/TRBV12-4,TGTGCCAGCAGTTTAAACGGGGATTCACCCCTCCACTTT,CASSLNGDSPLHF
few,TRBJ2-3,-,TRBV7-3,TGTGCCAGCAGCTTAACTATAGGGGCAGATACGCAGTATTTT,CASSLTIGADTQYF
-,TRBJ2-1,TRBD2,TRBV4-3,TGCGCCAGCAGCCAAAGAAGCGGGGGGGCCAATGTGAATGAGCAGTTCTTC,CASSQRSGGANVNEQFF
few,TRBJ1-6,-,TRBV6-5,TGTGCCAGCAGTTACTCTATGGGGGGAGGGCTCTCCTTTAATTCACCCCTCCACTTT,CASSYSMGGGLSFNSPLHF